This TCR beta chain was sequenced for a study of blood T cell repertoires in COVID-19. The protocol was immunoSEQ multiplex PCR, while the TCRdb copy is restricted to in-frame clones and leaves out a portion. The sample consists of around 97,000 clones, around four fifths of them appearing once. V was clipped by 6 bases and J by 3 bases, with 17 bases between them. Germline assignment: CDR1 SNHLY and CDR2 FYNNEI. The CDR3 length is 15 residues. The sample taken for sequencing was peripheral blood. This clonotype originated in a human donor in a cohort sampled during active COVID-19. The chain has TRBV2 and TRBJ1-2, with D perhaps matching TRBD1 (5 bases). The CDR3 reads CASRHGGGTYYGYTF. Written as DNA, the CDR3 is TGTGCCAGCAGGCATGGCGGGGGTACCTACTATGGCTACACCTTC.